This TCR beta chain emerged from a study of T cells in Graves' hyperthyroidism and ophthalmopathy. Points from the study as a whole: Blood also carried most thyroid clonotypes expanded above 0.001.

Amplification targeted TCR beta CDR3 regions from RNA transcripts. Researchers ran a first-round RT-PCR on the TCR CDR3 using the HTBI primer set. From the multiplex PCR reads, TCRdb called clonotypes with MiXCR, one entry per CDR3 protein. The sample lists about 480,000 distinct CDR3 sequences, around 14% occurring once. Stable Graves' hyperthyroidism denoted no ophthalmopathy progression over 18 months. Hyperthyroidism had been newly diagnosed in patients aged 18 to 65, and its duration was under 2 months. Losses at the gene ends were 2 bases for V and 14 bases for J; bases not matched to a gene: 12. CDR3 size: 15 residues. The table lists this clonotype with many counts. What it binds is not known.

V and J are TRBV12-3 or TRBV12-4 and TRBJ2-3; TRBD2 agrees at 11 bases. The origin of this receptor is a woman aged 18-29 years with Graves' hyperthyroidism. What was sequenced was blood. CDR3 amino acids: CASSLIGLAGGRRYF. The CDR3 DNA follows: TGTGCCAGCAGTTTAATTGGTCTAGCGGGAGGTCGGCGGTATTTT.